What follows is one T cell receptor beta chain and its context. Its specificity is unknown. TCRdb's table, derived via immunoSEQ multiplex PCR, lists solely in-frame clones and lacks some. This table has about 870,000 clones, over 90% appearing once. CD8 cells regarded as naive lacked CD45RO, were positively chosen for CCR7, and omitted terminally differentiated effector memory CD45RA+ cells. The data derive from a study of shared clonotypes between healthy human individuals. The overall study: Three plates were used per donor for CD4 naive, three for CD4 memory, two for CD8 naive and one for CD8 memory.

This CDR3 region has 16 residues. Germline loops: CDR1 SGHNT, CDR2 YYREEE (reference sequence). The V segment lost 1 base and the J segment 3 bases; nucleotides outside the gene matches: 10. Whole-study results and caveats: Several donors held around 5% of naive CD4 clonotypes in common. Larger estimated richness was generally recorded for naive subsets relative to memory subsets.

The chain carries TRBV5-4 and TRBJ2-7; 7 nucleotides agree with TRBD2. This clonotype was obtained from a man aged 25 to 45 in good health. Sequenced sample: naive CD8+ T cells sorted from blood. Written as DNA, the CDR3 is TGTGCCAGCAGCTTGAAGCCTAGCGGAGCCTACTACGAGCAGTACTTC. This encodes CASSLKPSGAYYEQYF.